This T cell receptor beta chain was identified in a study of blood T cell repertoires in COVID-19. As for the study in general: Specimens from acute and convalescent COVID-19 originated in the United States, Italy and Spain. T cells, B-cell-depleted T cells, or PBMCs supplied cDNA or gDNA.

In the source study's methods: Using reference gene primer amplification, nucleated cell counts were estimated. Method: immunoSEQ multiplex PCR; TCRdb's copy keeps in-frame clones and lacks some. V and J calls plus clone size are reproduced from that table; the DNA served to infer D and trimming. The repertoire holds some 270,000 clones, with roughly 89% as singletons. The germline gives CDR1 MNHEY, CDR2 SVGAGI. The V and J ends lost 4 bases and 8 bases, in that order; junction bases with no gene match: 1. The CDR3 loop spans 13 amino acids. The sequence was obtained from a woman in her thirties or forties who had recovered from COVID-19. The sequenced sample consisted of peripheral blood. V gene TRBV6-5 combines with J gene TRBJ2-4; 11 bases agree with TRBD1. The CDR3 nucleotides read TGTGCCAGCAGTTTGGGACAGGGGGACATTCAGTACTTC. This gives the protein CASSLGQGDIQYF.